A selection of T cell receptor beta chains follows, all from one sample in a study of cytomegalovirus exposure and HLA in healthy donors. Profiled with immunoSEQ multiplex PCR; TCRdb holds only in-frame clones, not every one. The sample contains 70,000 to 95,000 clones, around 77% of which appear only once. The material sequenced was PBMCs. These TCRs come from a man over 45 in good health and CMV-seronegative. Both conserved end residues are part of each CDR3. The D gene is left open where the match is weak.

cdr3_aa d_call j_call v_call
CATTGGRNTEAFF - TRBJ1-1 TRBV2
CASSSDGRDTQYF - TRBJ2-3 TRBV5-1
CASSLAGGIMDTQYF TRBD2 TRBJ2-3 TRBV11-3
CASSQDRTGHLSYEQYF - - TRBV4-1
CASSQGDREAFF TRBD1 TRBJ1-1 TRBV4-1
CASSARVAGTEAFF - TRBJ1-1 TRBV9
CASSLDRGSSGNTIYF TRBD1 TRBJ1-3 TRBV4-1
CASSPADRGSYEQYF TRBD1 TRBJ2-7 TRBV18
CAISERGTGESPLHF TRBD1 TRBJ1-6 TRBV10-3
CASGLGGGHEQFF TRBD2 TRBJ2-1 TRBV12-5
CASSTGTAFMWNGYTF TRBD1 TRBJ1-2 TRBV28
CASSREGLEKLFF - TRBJ1-4 TRBV4-2
CASSPQASGNQETQYF TRBD2 TRBJ2-5 TRBV18
CASSPGTVSEQYF TRBD1 TRBJ2-7 TRBV18
CASSSSSGGFYNEQFF TRBD1 TRBJ2-1 TRBV13
CASSPPRLRGLGTDTQYF - TRBJ2-3 TRBV28
CASNLQGVPYGYTF - TRBJ1-2 TRBV9
CASSRRDRAPEF TRBD1 TRBJ1-4 TRBV7-9